These 21 T cell receptor beta chains were sequenced from one sample in a study of control samples from healthy donors and cancer patients. Profiled with immunoSEQ multiplex PCR; TCRdb holds only in-frame clones, not every one. In the table there are about 100,000 clones, approximately 90% of which are singletons. The sample was blood. The receptors come from a man aged 30 to 45 in good health.

The gene calls are TRBV18 and TRBJ1-2; 8 positions match TRBD1. Trimming cost V 2 bases and J 0 bases; bases outside gene matches: 2. In germline, CDR1 is KGHSH, CDR2 LQKENI. This CDR3 spans 15 amino acids. CDR3 amino acids: CASSPNRGSNYGYTF. The CDR3 DNA follows: TGTGCCAGCTCACCAAACAGGGGGTCTAACTATGGCTACACCTTC.

The V call is TRBV7-2, the J call TRBJ1-2, with D unresolved. From germline, CDR1 is SGHTA and CDR2 FQGNSA. Trimming left V 5 bases short and J 3 bases short, with 7 bases between. The CDR3 consists of 12 residues. CDR3 coding DNA: TGTGCCAGCAGCCCCCCTGACTATGGCTACACCTTC. This gives the protein CASSPPDYGYTF.

The gene calls are TRBV5-6 and TRBJ2-7; a weak D match, TRBD1 (5 bases). In germline, CDR1 is SGHDT, CDR2 YYEEEE. V gave up 4 bases and J gave up 7 bases, with 21 bases separating them. The CDR3 loop spans 15 amino acids. The CDR3 reads CASSDAVANRREQYV. CDR3 coding DNA: TGTGCCAGCAGCGACGCCGTGGCAAACAGGAGAGAGCAGTACGTC.

The chain is built from TRBV14 and TRBJ1-1; D not resolved. The length of the CDR3 is 14 residues. Looked up from germline, CDR1 is SGHDN and CDR2 is FVKESK. The V and J ends lost 3 bases and 2 bases respectively, with 10 bases between them. For the CDR3, the DNA is TGTGCCAGCAGCCAGGCAGCGTCCAACACTGAAGCTTTCTTT. It yields the protein CASSQAASNTEAFF.

The J gene is TRBJ2-7, the V gene TRBV4-1; a weak D match, TRBD2 (5 bases). The germline V gene has CDR1 MGHRA and CDR2 YSYEKL. Trimming took off 5 bases at V and 1 base at J, with 27 bases between the two ends. The CDR3 sequence is 19 residues long. The CDR3: CASSKQWSFLHEGSYEQYF. Here the CDR3 DNA reads TGCGCCAGCAGCAAACAGTGGTCCTTTTTACATGAGGGATCCTACGAGCAGTACTTC.

V is TRBV18 and J is TRBJ2-7; 10 bases are shared with TRBD2. The trim removed 2 bases at V and 3 bases at J, leaving 4 bases unmatched. Germline V gene data show CDR1 as KGHSH and CDR2 as LQKENI. The CDR3 contains 15 residues. Here the CDR3 reads CASSPAGLANYEQYF. In DNA, the CDR3 is TGTGCCAGCTCACCAGCGGGACTAGCGAACTACGAGCAGTACTTC.

The chain joins TRBV5-8 to TRBJ1-1; tentatively, D is TRBD1 (5 bases). Germline values: CDR1 SGHTS, CDR2 YDEGEE. V was clipped by 7 bases and J by 2 bases, with 27 bases between them. This CDR3 spans 18 amino acids. CDR3 protein: CASLDERRQGSFNTEAFF. DNA of the CDR3: TGTGCCAGCCTCGATGAGCGAAGGCAGGGAAGTTTTAACACTGAAGCTTTCTTT.

V usage is TRBV7-8 and J usage is TRBJ2-1; 10 bases are shared with TRBD2. Trimming cost V 6 bases and J 4 bases; bases outside gene matches: 6. There are 15 residues in the CDR3. Germline CDR1 is SGHVS and CDR2 is FQNEAQ. The CDR3 is CASRSGLARYNEQFF. The CDR3 nucleotides are TGTGCCAGCAGATCGGGACTAGCGCGTTACAATGAGCAGTTCTTC.

The chain employs TRBV7-6 and TRBJ2-5; tentative D call: TRBD1 (5 bases). The CDR3 consists of 13 residues. The germline V and J ends were trimmed by 7 bases and 4 bases, with 13 bases remaining between them. Germline V gene sequence: CDR1 SGHVS, CDR2 FNYEAQ. The CDR3 loop is CASTPLTAETQYF. CDR3 bases: TGTGCCAGCACCCCCTTGACAGCAGAGACCCAGTACTTC.

The chain combines TRBV28 with TRBJ1-1; D remains ambiguous. The CDR3 sequence is 12 residues long. From germline, CDR1 is MDHEN and CDR2 SYDVKM. Trimming removed 6 bases from V and 4 bases from J, with 9 bases in between. The chain's CDR3 is CASRGRRTEAFF. The DNA for the CDR3 is TGTGCCAGCAGGGGGAGACGCACTGAAGCTTTCTTT.

The chain has TRBV30 and TRBJ1-2; D is possibly TRBD1 (5 bases). V was trimmed by 4 bases and J by 8 bases, leaving 14 bases between them. There are 12 residues in the CDR3. Germline V gene lookup returns CDR1 GTSNPN and CDR2 SVGIG (reference sequence). The CDR3, as DNA: TGTGCCTGGACATATCCGGGGGAGGGCTACACCTTC. This codes for CAWTYPGEGYTF.

The CDR3 DNA reads as TGTGCCAGCAAACCCGGGGCTAGTCCTTATCTCGATACGCAGTATTTT. It codes for CASKPGASPYLDTQYF. The chain recombines TRBV7-2 with TRBJ2-3; D might be TRBD1 or TRBD2, each matching 5 bases. The CDR3 consists of 16 residues. V lost 7 bases to trimming and J lost 6 bases, with 23 bases between them. The V gene's germline CDR1 is SGHTA and CDR2 FQGNSA. Using reference TRBV7-2 and TRBJ2-3 for the parts outside the CDR3, the full variable domain is GAGVSQSPSNKVTEKGKDVELRCDPISGHTALYWYRQSLGQGLEFLIYFQGNSAPDKSGLPSDRFSAERTGGSVSTLTIQRTQQEDSAVYLCASKPGASPYLDTQYFGPGTRLTVL.

The chain links TRBV6-2 or TRBV6-3 to TRBJ1-4, with D possibly matching TRBD1 (5 bases). Germline V gene data show CDR1 as MNHEY and CDR2 as SVGEGT. The ends were cut back, 5 bases at V and 7 bases at J, with 20 bases in the middle. The CDR3 is made up of 16 amino acids. DNA for the CDR3: TGTGCCAGCAGTACAGGTCCGGGACGCCCTTCTGAAAAACTGTTTTTT. The encoded protein is CASSTGPGRPSEKLFF.

The CDR3 DNA reads TGTGCCAGTAGTCATACTAGCGGGAGTCCCTACAATGAGCAGTTCTTC. Its translation is CASSHTSGSPYNEQFF. The chain links TRBV19 to TRBJ2-1, with 11 bases that match TRBD2. Trimming took 5 bases from V and 2 from J; bases not matched to a gene: 5. The CDR3 contains 16 residues. From germline, CDR1 is LNHDA and CDR2 SQIVND (reference sequence).

The rearrangement links TRBV27 to TRBJ1-6, with 9 bases matching TRBD1. V lost 5 bases and J lost 11; bases outside the gene matches: 7. CDR3 length: 14 amino acids. In germline, CDR1 is MNHEY, CDR2 SMNVEV (reference sequence). CDR3 DNA sequence: TGTGCCAGCAGTCCTTCGACAGGGGGGACACCCCTCCACTTT. Amino acid sequence: CASSPSTGGTPLHF.

This chain links TRBV19 with TRBJ1-1; 10 nucleotides line up with TRBD1. This CDR3 is built from 14 residues. The J segment lost 8 bases and the V segment lost 5 bases, leaving 8 bases of the junction unmatched. Germline CDR1 reads LNHDA; CDR2 reads SQIVND (reference sequence). CDR3 nucleotides: TGTGCCAGTAGTCTCCGACAGGGGGCCTCAGAAGCTTTCTTT. Translation: CASSLRQGASEAFF.

The rearrangement links TRBV19 to TRBJ1-2; 10 bases agree with TRBD1. The junction had 13 bases not matched to a gene; V was cut back by 4 bases and J by 2 bases. The CDR3 length is 18 residues. Germline CDR1 LNHDA, CDR2 SQIVND (reference sequence). The CDR3 DNA reads as TGTGCCAGTAGTACAACAGCAACATGGGACAGGGGAAACTATGGCTACACCTTC. It yields the protein CASSTTATWDRGNYGYTF.

The rearrangement uses TRBV7-9 and TRBJ2-3; 14 bases are shared with TRBD2. The V and J ends lost 5 bases and 1 base, in that order; junction bases with no gene match: 2. Germline CDR1 and CDR2: SEHNR and FQNEAQ (reference sequence). The CDR3 has 16 amino acids. CDR3 DNA sequence: TGTGCCAGCAGCCCGACTAGCGGGGGGGGCACAGATACGCAGTATTTT. This codes for CASSPTSGGGTDTQYF.

The chain is built from TRBV3-1 (or the pseudogene TRBV3-2) and TRBJ1-2, with D unresolved. Germline-derived CDR1 and CDR2 are LGHDT and YNNKEL (reference sequence). Trimming stripped 1 base from V and 2 bases from J, with 2 bases between. This CDR3 has 12 amino acids. This chain's CDR3 is CASSQANYGYTF. Here the CDR3 DNA reads TGTGCCAGCAGCCAAGCCAACTATGGCTACACCTTC.

J is TRBJ2-6 and V is TRBV6-4; no definite D call. Trimming left V 6 bases short and J 4 bases short, with 10 bases between. Per germline, CDR1 MRHNA and CDR2 SNTAGT. This CDR3 has 14 amino acids. DNA for the CDR3: TGTGCCAGCAGCACGGTGAGAGGGGCCAACGTCCTGACTTTC. It encodes CASSTVRGANVLTF.

The chain combines TRBV13 with TRBJ1-1; D gene unclear. Trimming took off 1 base at V and 8 bases at J, with 8 bases between the two ends. Per the germline V gene, CDR1 is PRHDT and CDR2 is FYEKMQ (reference sequence). The CDR3 length is 12 residues. DNA of the CDR3: TGTGCCAGCAGCTTAGAGGGTCAGGAAGCTTTCTTT. Its protein product is CASSLEGQEAFF.